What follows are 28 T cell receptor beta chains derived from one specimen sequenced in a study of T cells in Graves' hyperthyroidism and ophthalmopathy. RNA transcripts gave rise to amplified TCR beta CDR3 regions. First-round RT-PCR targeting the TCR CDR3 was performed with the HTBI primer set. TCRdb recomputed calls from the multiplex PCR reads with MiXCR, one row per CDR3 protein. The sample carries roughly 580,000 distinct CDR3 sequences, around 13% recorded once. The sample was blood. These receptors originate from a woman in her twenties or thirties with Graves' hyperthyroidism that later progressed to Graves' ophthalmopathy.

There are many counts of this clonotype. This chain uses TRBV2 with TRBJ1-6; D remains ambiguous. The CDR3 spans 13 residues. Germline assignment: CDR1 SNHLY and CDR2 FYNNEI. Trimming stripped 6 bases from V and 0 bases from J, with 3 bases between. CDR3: CASSVSYNSPLHF. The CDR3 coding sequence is TGTGCCAGCAGCGTCTCCTATAATTCACCCCTCCACTTT.

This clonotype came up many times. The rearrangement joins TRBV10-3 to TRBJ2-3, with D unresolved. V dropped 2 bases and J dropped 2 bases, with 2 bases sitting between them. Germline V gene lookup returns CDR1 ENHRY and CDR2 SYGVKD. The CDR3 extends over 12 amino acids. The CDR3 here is CAISENTDTQYF. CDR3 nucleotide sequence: TGTGCCATCAGTGAGAACACAGATACGCAGTATTTT.

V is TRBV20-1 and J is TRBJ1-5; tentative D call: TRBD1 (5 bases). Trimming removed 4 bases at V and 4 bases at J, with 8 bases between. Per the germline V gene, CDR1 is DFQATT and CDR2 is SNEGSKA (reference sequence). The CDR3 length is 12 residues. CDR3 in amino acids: CSAMRQNQPQHF. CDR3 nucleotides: TGCAGTGCTATGAGACAGAATCAGCCCCAGCATTTT.

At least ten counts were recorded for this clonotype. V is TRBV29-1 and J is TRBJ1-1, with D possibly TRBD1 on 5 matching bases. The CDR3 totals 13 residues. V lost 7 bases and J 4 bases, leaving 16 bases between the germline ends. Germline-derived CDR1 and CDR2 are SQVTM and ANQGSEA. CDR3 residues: CSGAQVSGTEAFF. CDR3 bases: TGCAGCGGGGCACAGGTGTCGGGCACTGAAGCTTTCTTT.

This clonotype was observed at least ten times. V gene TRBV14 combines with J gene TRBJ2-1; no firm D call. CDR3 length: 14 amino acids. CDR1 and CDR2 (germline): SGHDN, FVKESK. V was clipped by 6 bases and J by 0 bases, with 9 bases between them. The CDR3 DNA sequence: TGTGCCAGCAGTCTGCTGATCTCCTACAATGAGCAGTTCTTC. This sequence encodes CASSLLISYNEQFF.

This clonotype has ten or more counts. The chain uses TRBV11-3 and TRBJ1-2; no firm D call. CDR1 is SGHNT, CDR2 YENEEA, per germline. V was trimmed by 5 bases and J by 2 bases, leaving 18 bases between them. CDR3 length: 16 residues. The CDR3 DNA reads TGTGCCAGCAGCCCAATAGAAGAACGGGGAAACTATGGCTACACCTTC. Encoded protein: CASSPIEERGNYGYTF.

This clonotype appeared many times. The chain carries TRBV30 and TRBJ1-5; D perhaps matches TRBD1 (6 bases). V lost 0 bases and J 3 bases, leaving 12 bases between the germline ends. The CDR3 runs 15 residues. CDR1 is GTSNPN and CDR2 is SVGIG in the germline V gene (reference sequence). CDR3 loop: CAWSVLRGTNQPQHF. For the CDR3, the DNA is TGTGCCTGGAGTGTACTAAGGGGGACCAATCAGCCCCAGCATTTT. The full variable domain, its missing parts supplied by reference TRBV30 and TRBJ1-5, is SQTIHQWPATLVQPVGSPLSLECTVEGTSNPNLYWYRQAAGRGLQLLFYSVGIGQISSEVPQNLSASRPQDRQFILSSKKLLLSDSGFYLCAWSVLRGTNQPQHFGDGTRLSIL.

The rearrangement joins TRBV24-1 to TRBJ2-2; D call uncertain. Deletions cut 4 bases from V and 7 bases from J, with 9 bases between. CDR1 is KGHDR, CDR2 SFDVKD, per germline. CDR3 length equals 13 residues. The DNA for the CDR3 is TGTGCCACCAGTGAGGGGTTGTACGGGGAGCTGTTTTTT. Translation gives CATSEGLYGELFF.

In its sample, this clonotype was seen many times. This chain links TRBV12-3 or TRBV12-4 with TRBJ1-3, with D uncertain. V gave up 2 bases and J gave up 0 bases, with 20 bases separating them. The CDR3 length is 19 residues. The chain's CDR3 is CASSLKAPYRRLSGNTIYF. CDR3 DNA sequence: TGTGCCAGCAGTTTAAAAGCACCCTACCGACGGCTCTCTGGAAACACCATATATTTT.

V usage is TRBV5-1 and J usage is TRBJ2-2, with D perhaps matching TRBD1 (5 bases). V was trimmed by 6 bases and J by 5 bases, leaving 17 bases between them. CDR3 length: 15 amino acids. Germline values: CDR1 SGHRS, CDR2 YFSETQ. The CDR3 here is CASKITGSETGELFF. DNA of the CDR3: TGCGCCAGCAAGATAACAGGATCAGAGACCGGGGAGCTGTTTTTT.

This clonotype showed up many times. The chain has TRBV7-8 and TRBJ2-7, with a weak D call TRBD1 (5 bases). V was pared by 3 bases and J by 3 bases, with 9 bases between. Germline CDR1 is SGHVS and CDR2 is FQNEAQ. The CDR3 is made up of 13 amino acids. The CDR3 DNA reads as TGTGCCAGCAGCTTGACAGCCCTCTACGAGCAGTACTTC. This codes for CASSLTALYEQYF.

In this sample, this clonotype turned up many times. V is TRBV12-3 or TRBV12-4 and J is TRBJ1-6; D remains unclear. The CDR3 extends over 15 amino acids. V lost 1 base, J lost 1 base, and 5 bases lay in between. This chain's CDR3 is CASSLGGSYNSPLHF. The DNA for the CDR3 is TGTGCCAGCAGTTTAGGGGGTTCCTATAATTCACCCCTCCACTTT.

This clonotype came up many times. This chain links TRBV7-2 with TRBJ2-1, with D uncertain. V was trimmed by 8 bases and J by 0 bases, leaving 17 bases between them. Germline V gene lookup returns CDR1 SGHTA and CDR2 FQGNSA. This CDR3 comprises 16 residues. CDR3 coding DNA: TGTGCCAGCCTTACACAGACATTTAGCTCCTACAATGAGCAGTTCTTC. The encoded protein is CASLTQTFSSYNEQFF.

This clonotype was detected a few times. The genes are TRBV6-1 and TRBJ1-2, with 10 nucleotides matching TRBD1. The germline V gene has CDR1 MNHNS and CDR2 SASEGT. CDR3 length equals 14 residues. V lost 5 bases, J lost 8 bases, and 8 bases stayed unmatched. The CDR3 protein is CASSPPGDRGGYTF. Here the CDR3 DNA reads TGTGCCAGCAGTCCCCCCGGGGACAGGGGCGGCTACACCTTC.

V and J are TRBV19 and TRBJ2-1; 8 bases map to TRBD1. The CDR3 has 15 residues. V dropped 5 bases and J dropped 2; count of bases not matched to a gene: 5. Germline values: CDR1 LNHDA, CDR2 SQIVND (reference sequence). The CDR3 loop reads CASSADRGPYNEQFF. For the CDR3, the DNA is TGTGCCAGTAGTGCCGACAGGGGCCCCTACAATGAGCAGTTCTTC.

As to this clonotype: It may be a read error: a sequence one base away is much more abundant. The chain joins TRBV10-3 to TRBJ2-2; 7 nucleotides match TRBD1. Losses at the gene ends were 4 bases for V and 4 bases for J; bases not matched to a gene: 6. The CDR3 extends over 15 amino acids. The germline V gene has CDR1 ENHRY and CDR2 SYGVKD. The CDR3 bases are TGTGCCATCAGTGTGGGGACAGTAAGCACCGGGGAGCTGTTTTTT. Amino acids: CAISVGTVSTGELFF.

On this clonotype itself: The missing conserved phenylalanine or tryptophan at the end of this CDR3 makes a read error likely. CDR3 nucleotides: TGCGCCAGCAGCTTTGGGGGGGGGAACTATGGCTACACCTTA. Its protein product is CASSFGGGNYGYTL. The chain carries TRBV5-1 and TRBJ1-2; possibly TRBD1 for D (5 bases). The CDR3 is made up of 14 amino acids. CDR1 and CDR2 (germline): SGHRS, YFSETQ. V was pared by 2 bases and J by 2 bases, with 10 bases between.

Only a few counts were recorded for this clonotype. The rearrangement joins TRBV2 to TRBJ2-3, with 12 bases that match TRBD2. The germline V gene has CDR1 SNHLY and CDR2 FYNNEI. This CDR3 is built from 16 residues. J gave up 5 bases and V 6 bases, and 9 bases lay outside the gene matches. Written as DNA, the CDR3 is TGTGCCAGCAGCAATCCCGGACTAGCGGGACAAGATACGCAGTATTTT. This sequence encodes CASSNPGLAGQDTQYF. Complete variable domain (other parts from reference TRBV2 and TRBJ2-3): EPEVTQTPSHQVTQMGQEVILRCVPISNHLYFYWYRQILGQKVEFLVSFYNNEISEKSEIFDDQFSVERPDGSNFTLKIRSTKLEDSAMYFCASSNPGLAGQDTQYFGPGTRLTVL.

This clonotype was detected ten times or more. CDR3 amino acids: CASSLASTGTVGETQYF. CDR3 coding DNA: TGTGCCAGCAGCTTAGCCTCGACCGGGACAGTAGGCGAGACCCAGTACTTC. The chain is built from TRBV7-2 and TRBJ2-5, with TRBD1 matching over 7 bases. This CDR3 has 17 amino acids. Germline CDR1 and CDR2: SGHTA and FQGNSA. V shed 0 bases and J 5 bases; nucleotides not matched to a gene: 12.

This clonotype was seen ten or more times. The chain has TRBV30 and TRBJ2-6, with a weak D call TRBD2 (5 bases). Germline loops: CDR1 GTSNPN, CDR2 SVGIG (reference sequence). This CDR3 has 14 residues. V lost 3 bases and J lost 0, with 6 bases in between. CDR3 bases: TGTGCCTGGAGGAGGGTCTCTGGGGCCAACGTCCTGACTTTC. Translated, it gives CAWRRVSGANVLTF.

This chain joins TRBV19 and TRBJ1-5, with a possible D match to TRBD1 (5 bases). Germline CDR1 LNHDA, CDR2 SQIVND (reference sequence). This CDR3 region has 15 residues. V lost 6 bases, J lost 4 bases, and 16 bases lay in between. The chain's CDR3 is CASRRLDRENQPQHF. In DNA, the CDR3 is TGTGCCAGTAGGAGGCTTGACAGAGAGAATCAGCCCCAGCATTTT.

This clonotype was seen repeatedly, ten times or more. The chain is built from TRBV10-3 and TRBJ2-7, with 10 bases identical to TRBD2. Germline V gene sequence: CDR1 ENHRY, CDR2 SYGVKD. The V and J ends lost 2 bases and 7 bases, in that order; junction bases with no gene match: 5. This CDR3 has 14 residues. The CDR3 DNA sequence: TGTGCCATCAGTGAGGGCCTAGCGGGGGAAGAGCAGTACTTC. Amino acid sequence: CAISEGLAGEEQYF.

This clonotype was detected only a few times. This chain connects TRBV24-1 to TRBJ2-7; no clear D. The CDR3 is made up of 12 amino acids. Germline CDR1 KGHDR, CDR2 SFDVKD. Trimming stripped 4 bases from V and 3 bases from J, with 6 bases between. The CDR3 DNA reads TGTGCCACCAGTGACCAATTCTACGAGCAGTACTTC. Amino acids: CATSDQFYEQYF.

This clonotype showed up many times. CDR3 sequence (DNA): TGTGCCAGCCTAGCGGTTACGGAGACCCAGTACTTC. This sequence encodes CASLAVTETQYF. The chain combines TRBV2 with TRBJ2-5, with 7 bases matching TRBD2. Germline V gene lookup returns CDR1 SNHLY and CDR2 FYNNEI. This CDR3 spans 12 amino acids. Unmatched junction bases numbered 5, after V lost 8 bases and J lost 5 bases.

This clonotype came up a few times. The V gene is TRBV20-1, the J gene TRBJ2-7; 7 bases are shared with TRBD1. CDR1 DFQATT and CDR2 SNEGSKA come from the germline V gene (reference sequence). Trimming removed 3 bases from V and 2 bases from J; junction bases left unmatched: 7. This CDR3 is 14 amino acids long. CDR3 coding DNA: TGCAGTGCTAGCTTGCCCAGGGGGACCTACGAGCAGTACTTC. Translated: CSASLPRGTYEQYF.

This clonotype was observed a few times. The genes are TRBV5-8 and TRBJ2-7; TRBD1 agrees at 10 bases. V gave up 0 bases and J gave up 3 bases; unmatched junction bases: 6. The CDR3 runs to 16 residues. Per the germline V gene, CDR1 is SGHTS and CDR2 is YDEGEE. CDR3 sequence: CASSLARTGGNYEQYF. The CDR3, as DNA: TGTGCCAGCAGCTTGGCTCGGACAGGGGGGAACTACGAGCAGTACTTC.

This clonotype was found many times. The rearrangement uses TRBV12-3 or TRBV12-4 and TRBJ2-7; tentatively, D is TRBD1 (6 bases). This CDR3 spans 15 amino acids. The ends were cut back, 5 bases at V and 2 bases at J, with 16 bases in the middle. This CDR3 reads CASSEQGVSPYEQYF. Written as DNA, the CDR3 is TGTGCCAGCAGTGAACAGGGAGTCTCCCCCTACGAGCAGTACTTC.

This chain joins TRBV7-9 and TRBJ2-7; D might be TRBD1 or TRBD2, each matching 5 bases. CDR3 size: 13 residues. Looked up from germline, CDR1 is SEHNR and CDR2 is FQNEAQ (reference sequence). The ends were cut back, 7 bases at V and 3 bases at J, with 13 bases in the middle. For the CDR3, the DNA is TGTGCCAGCACCTTCCGTGGGGGCTACGAGCAGTACTTC. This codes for CASTFRGGYEQYF.